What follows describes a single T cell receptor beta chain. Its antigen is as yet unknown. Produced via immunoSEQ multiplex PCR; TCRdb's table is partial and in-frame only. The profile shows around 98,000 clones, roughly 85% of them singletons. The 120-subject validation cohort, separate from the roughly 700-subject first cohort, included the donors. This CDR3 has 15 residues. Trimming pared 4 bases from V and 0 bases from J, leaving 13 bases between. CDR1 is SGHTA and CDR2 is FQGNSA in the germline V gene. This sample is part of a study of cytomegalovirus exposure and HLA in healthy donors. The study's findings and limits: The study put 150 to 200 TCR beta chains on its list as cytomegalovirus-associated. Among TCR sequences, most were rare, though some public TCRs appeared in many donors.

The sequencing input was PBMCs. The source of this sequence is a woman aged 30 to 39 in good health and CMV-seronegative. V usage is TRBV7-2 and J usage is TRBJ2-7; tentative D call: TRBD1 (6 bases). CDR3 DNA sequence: TGTGCCAGCAGCTCCACAGGGCTAGACTCCTACGAGCAGTACTTC. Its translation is CASSSTGLDSYEQYF.